These 14 T cell receptor beta chains originate from one sample sequenced in a study of blood T cell repertoires in COVID-19. Libraries were prepared by immunoSEQ multiplex PCR; TCRdb keeps only in-frame clonotypes and omits some of them. The data contain about 150,000 clones, around 86% of them seen just once; the ten biggest clones take up approximately 40%. The specimen sequenced was peripheral blood. The receptor source for this set is a man between 45 and 60 years old who had recovered from COVID-19.

The rearrangement joins TRBV7-9 to TRBJ2-7; D is unresolved. The CDR3 runs to 14 residues. Germline V gene lookup returns CDR1 SEHNR and CDR2 FQNEAQ (reference sequence). The germline V and J ends were trimmed by 2 bases and 2 bases, with 10 bases remaining between them. DNA for the CDR3: TGTGCCAGCAGCTTAAGTCAGATGACCTACGAGCAGTACTTC. This translates into CASSLSQMTYEQYF. Combining the CDR3 with reference TRBV7-9 and TRBJ2-7 gives the whole variable domain DTGVSQNPRHKITKRGQNVTFRCDPISEHNRLYWYRQTLGQGPEFLTYFQNEAQLEKSRLLSDRFSAERPKGSFSTLEIQRTEQGDSAMYLCASSLSQMTYEQYFGPGTRLTVT.

This chain joins TRBV7-3 and TRBJ2-1; D uncertain. The germline gives CDR1 SGHTA, CDR2 FQGTGA. V shed 1 base and J shed 8 bases, with 12 bases lying between them. This CDR3 contains 14 residues. The DNA of the CDR3 is TGTGCCAGCAGCTTAAACCGGGTGGTGGATGAGCAGTTCTTC. Translated, it gives CASSLNRVVDEQFF.

The chain is built from TRBV6-5 and TRBJ2-2, with a possible D match to TRBD1 (6 bases). The V end was cut by 6 bases, the J end by 5 bases, with 10 bases between. The length of the CDR3 is 13 residues. Germline CDR1 reads MNHEY; CDR2 reads SVGAGI. CDR3 residues: CASRLQGTGELFF. As DNA, the CDR3 is TGTGCCAGCAGGTTACAGGGTACCGGGGAGCTGTTTTTT.

V is TRBV3-1 (or the pseudogene TRBV3-2) and J is TRBJ2-1; 10 bases align to TRBD1. With V trimmed by 4 bases and J by 2 bases, 2 bases remained unmatched. Germline V gene sequence: CDR1 LGHDT, CDR2 YNNKEL (reference sequence). The CDR3 sequence is 15 residues long. The DNA of the CDR3 is TGTGCCAGCAGCCCTGACAGGGGGCCCTACAATGAGCAGTTCTTC. Encoded protein: CASSPDRGPYNEQFF.

The rearrangement links TRBV7-6 to TRBJ2-7; possible D gene TRBD2, 7 bases. The CDR3 is 14 amino acids. V was trimmed by 3 bases and J by 4 bases, leaving 13 bases between them. Looked up from germline, CDR1 is SGHVS and CDR2 is FNYEAQ. CDR3 nucleotides: TGTGCCAGCAGCTTGGAACAGGGAGGGTACGAGCAGTACTTC. This sequence encodes CASSLEQGGYEQYF.

The CDR3 sequence: CASSFYGTGREKLFF. Here the CDR3 DNA reads TGTGCCAGCAGTTTTTACGGGACAGGGCGTGAAAAACTGTTTTTT. J is TRBJ1-4 and V is TRBV27; TRBD1 agrees at 9 bases. CDR3 size: 15 residues. The germline V gene encodes CDR1 MNHEY and CDR2 SMNVEV (reference sequence). The ends lost 3 bases at V and 7 bases at J; junction bases unmatched: 6.

The chain couples TRBV9 to TRBJ2-5; a weak D match, TRBD1 (6 bases). The length of the CDR3 is 17 residues. Trimming stripped 0 bases from V and 4 bases from J, with 19 bases between. Germline lookup yields CDR1 SGDLS and CDR2 YYNGEE. The CDR3 DNA reads as TGTGCCAGCAGCGTAGCCCACACCACAGGGCTCGGAGAGACCCAGTACTTC. The encoded protein is CASSVAHTTGLGETQYF.

The rearrangement uses TRBV7-9 and TRBJ2-3, with 7 bases that match TRBD1. The germline gives CDR1 SEHNR, CDR2 FQNEAQ (reference sequence). V dropped 5 bases and J dropped 1; count of bases not matched to a gene: 6. The length of the CDR3 is 15 residues. The CDR3 protein is CASSPPTGGTDTQYF. The CDR3, as DNA: TGTGCCAGCAGCCCGCCCACAGGGGGCACAGATACGCAGTATTTT. The full variable domain, with the rest looked up from reference TRBV7-9 and TRBJ2-3, is DTGVSQNPRHKITKRGQNVTFRCDPISEHNRLYWYRQTLGQGPEFLTYFQNEAQLEKSRLLSDRFSAERPKGSFSTLEIQRTEQGDSAMYLCASSPPTGGTDTQYFGPGTRLTVL.

This chain links TRBV20-1 with TRBJ1-1; D ambiguous. V was shortened by 4 bases and J by 2 bases, with 5 bases between the two germline ends. The germline V gene has CDR1 DFQATT and CDR2 SNEGSKA (reference sequence). The CDR3 contains 11 residues. The CDR3 coding sequence is TGCAGTGCTATCGTCAACACTGAAGCTTTCTTT. It specifies CSAIVNTEAFF.

In this sample, this clone turned up once. V is TRBV29-1 and J is TRBJ2-2; TRBD2 is a possible D gene (5 bases). There are 17 residues in the CDR3. V was clipped by 2 bases and J by 6 bases, with 22 bases between them. Germline V CDR1 and CDR2: SQVTM, ANQGSEA. The CDR3 DNA reads as TGCAGCGTTGAATTCTTGAAAGGGTCGGGATGGGCCGGGGAGCTGTTTTTT. It yields the protein CSVEFLKGSGWAGELFF.

This clone was recorded a few times. CDR3 loop: CASSLEYGAGELFF. The CDR3 region has the DNA TGTGCCAGCAGCTTAGAGTACGGTGCCGGGGAGCTGTTTTTT. The genes are TRBV7-9 and TRBJ2-2; D gene ambiguous. The CDR3 is 14 amino acids. Germline-derived CDR1 and CDR2 are SEHNR and FQNEAQ (reference sequence). V was cut by 1 base and J by 6 bases, with 9 bases left in between.

This rearrangement joins TRBV11-2 to TRBJ2-1, with no clear D. The germline CDR1 and CDR2 sequences are SGHAT and FQNNGV. V was cut by 5 bases and J by 2 bases, with 10 bases left in between. The CDR3 covers 14 residues. CDR3 bases: TGTGCCAGCAGCCCCCTAGGAACCTACAATGAGCAGTTCTTC. Protein: CASSPLGTYNEQFF.

For the CDR3, the DNA is TGTGCCAGCAGCCTAACAGGGATTGAAGCTTTCTTT. Protein product: CASSLTGIEAFF. The chain is built from TRBV7-9 and TRBJ1-1; D is perhaps TRBD1 (6 bases). CDR3 size: 12 residues. The V and J ends lost 5 bases and 7 bases respectively, with 11 bases between them. The germline V gene has CDR1 SEHNR and CDR2 FQNEAQ (reference sequence).

The rearrangement links TRBV29-1 to TRBJ2-7; TRBD1 aligns across 10 bases. Germline V gene data show CDR1 as SQVTM and CDR2 as ANQGSEA. The CDR3 spans 13 residues. V lost 6 bases, J lost 6 bases, and 8 bases stayed unmatched. The CDR3 spells CSVATGGPLEQYF. CDR3 coding DNA: TGCAGCGTGGCGACAGGGGGCCCTCTCGAGCAGTACTTC.